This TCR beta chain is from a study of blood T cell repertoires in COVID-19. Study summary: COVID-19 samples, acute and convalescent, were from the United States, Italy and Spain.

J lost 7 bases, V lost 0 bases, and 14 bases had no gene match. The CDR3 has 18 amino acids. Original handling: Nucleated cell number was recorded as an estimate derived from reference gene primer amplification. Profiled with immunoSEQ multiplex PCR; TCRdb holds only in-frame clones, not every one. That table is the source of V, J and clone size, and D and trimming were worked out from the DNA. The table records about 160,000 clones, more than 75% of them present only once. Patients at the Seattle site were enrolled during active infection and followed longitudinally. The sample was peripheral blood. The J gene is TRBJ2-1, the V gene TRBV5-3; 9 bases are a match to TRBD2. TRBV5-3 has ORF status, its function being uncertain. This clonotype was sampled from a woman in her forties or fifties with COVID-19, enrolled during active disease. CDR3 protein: CARSLAKASGDEGNEQFF. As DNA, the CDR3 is TGTGCCAGAAGCTTGGCCAAGGCTAGCGGGGACGAGGGAAATGAGCAGTTCTTC.